The 3 T cell receptor beta chains below were found in one sample sequenced in a study of blood T cell repertoires in COVID-19. The method was immunoSEQ multiplex PCR; TCRdb's version includes in-frame clones alone and lacks a portion of them. The sample carries more than 120,000 clones, 70% to 90% recorded once. Sequencing used peripheral blood. The receptors stem from a human donor in a cohort sampled during active COVID-19.

This clone occurred a few times. This rearrangement joins TRBV3-1 (or the pseudogene TRBV3-2) to TRBJ2-7; TRBD2 aligns across 7 bases. CDR1 is LGHDT, CDR2 YNNKEL, per germline (reference sequence). This CDR3 is built from 17 residues. J lost 0 bases, V lost 4 bases, and 12 bases had no gene match. The DNA of the CDR3 is TGTGCCAGCAGCCCATCTACATCAGCGGGGTTCTCCTACGAGCAGTACTTC. It codes for CASSPSTSAGFSYEQYF.

This chain uses TRBV2 with TRBJ2-7, with D perhaps TRBD1 (5 bases). Between the trimmed V and J ends, which lost 7 bases and 0 bases, there was a span of 10 bases. Germline V gene lookup returns CDR1 SNHLY and CDR2 FYNNEI. The CDR3 totals 13 residues. The CDR3 region is CASTVGRSYEQYF. CDR3 in DNA: TGTGCCAGCACCGTGGGGCGCTCCTACGAGCAGTACTTC.

The chain uses TRBV11-2 and TRBJ2-5; perhaps TRBD1 as D (6 bases). Trimming stripped 1 base from V and 5 bases from J, with 11 bases between. Germline CDR1 reads SGHAT; CDR2 reads FQNNGV. The CDR3 sequence is 14 residues long. The CDR3 coding sequence is TGTGCCAGCAGCTTAGGGGGGCCGGGGGAGACCCAGTACTTC. Its translation is CASSLGGPGETQYF. Together with reference TRBV11-2 and TRBJ2-5, the CDR3 gives the full variable domain: EAGVAQSPRYKIIEKRQSVAFWCNPISGHATLYWYQQILGQGPKLLIQFQNNGVVDDSQLPKDRFSAERLKGVDSTLKIQPAKLEDSAVYLCASSLGGPGETQYFGPGTRLLVL.